The rows below give T cell receptor beta chains drawn from one sample of a study of shared clonotypes between healthy human individuals. Only in-frame clones appear in the TCRdb table, and some are missing; sequencing was by immunoSEQ multiplex PCR. The sample contains 2 million or so clones, roughly 96% of which appear only once. Input material: naive CD4+ T cells sorted from blood. These receptors originate from a man aged 18 to 35 in good health. Each CDR3 is given with its conserved first and last residue. The order of the fields is V gene, clone size, D gene, J gene, CDR3 protein, CDR3 DNA. A D gene is named only where the DNA matches it firmly. The size entry is marked missing in some rows and otherwise reads once, few, many or a size class.

TRBV9	.	.	TRBJ1-1	CASSVHGNTEAFF	TGTGCCAGCAGCGTACATGGGAACACTGAAGCTTTCTTT
TRBV10-3	many	.	TRBJ1-1	CAISETGWDTEAFF	TGTGCCATCAGTGAAACAGGGTGGGACACTGAAGCTTTCTTT
TRBV19	.	.	TRBJ1-2	CASSIDLSRGLAGYTF	TGTGCCAGTAGTATAGATCTCTCCAGGGGCCTGGCTGGCTACACCTTC
TRBV30	.	.	TRBJ2-7	CAWSGTAGGYEQYF	TGTGCCTGGAGCGGGACAGCCGGGGGCTACGAGCAGTACTTC
TRBV6-5	.	.	TRBJ1-2	CASSYSSGTNYGYTF	TGTGCCAGCAGTTACTCCAGCGGGACAAATTATGGCTACACCTTC
TRBV7-2	.	.	TRBJ1-2	CASSSPAGSYGYTF	TGTGCCAGCAGCTCCCCGGCGGGCTCCTATGGCTACACCTTC
TRBV18	.	.	TRBJ2-7	CASSPGRMAYEQYF	TGTGCCAGCTCACCGGGACGGATGGCCTACGAGCAGTACTTC
TRBV5-6	.	.	TRBJ2-3	CASSLALIAQYF	TGTGCCAGCAGCTTGGCTTTGATAGCGCAGTATTTT
TRBV9	.	TRBD2	TRBJ2-3	CASRRGLPSTDTQYF	TGTGCCAGCAGAAGGGGACTACCAAGCACAGATACGCAGTATTTT
TRBV11-3	.	TRBD2	TRBJ2-3	CASSPGLAGVSTDTQYF	TGTGCCAGCAGCCCCGGACTAGCGGGAGTAAGCACAGATACGCAGTATTTT
TRBV7-2	.	TRBD2	TRBJ2-5	CASSLDGGRRETQYF	TGTGCCAGCAGCTTAGACGGCGGGAGGAGGGAGACCCAGTACTTC
TRBV5-1	.	.	TRBJ1-6	CASSLDESPLHF	TGCGCCAGCAGCTTGGACGAATCACCCCTCCACTTT
TRBV4-3	.	.	TRBJ2-4	CASSQVGSAKNIQYF	TGCGCCAGCAGCCAAGTAGGTTCCGCCAAAAACATTCAGTACTTC
TRBV6-5	.	TRBD1	TRBJ2-3	CASSLTGGGADTQYF	TGTGCCAGCAGTCTTACAGGGGGCGGTGCAGATACGCAGTATTTT
TRBV5-1	once	.	TRBJ2-3	CASSSSSTDTQYF	TGCGCCAGCAGCTCAAGTAGCACAGATACGCAGTATTTT
TRBV11-2	.	TRBD2	TRBJ2-3	CASSLILAGGSDTQYF	TGTGCCAGCAGCTTAATCCTAGCGGGAGGTTCAGATACGCAGTATTTT
TRBV18	.	.	TRBJ1-1	CASSPLGGRSEAFF	TGTGCCAGCTCACCCCTCGGCGGGCGGTCTGAAGCTTTCTTT
TRBV29-1	.	.	TRBJ1-2	CSVVSTLLDGYTF	TGCAGCGTTGTTTCTACGTTGCTTGATGGCTACACCTTC
TRBV5-1	.	TRBD1	TRBJ2-5	CASSKPGQGETQYF	TGCGCCAGCAGCAAACCGGGACAGGGCGAGACCCAGTACTTC
TRBV6-5	.	.	TRBJ1-1	CASSSTANTEAFF	TGTGCCAGCAGCTCGACAGCCAACACCGAAGCTTTCTTT
TRBV10-1	.	.	TRBJ2-5	CASKSGPWYQETQYF	TGCGCCAGCAAATCGGGACCGTGGTACCAAGAGACCCAGTACTTC
TRBV7-9	few	TRBD1	TRBJ1-6	CASSTQRGTAGGSPLHF	TGTGCCAGCAGCACACAAAGAGGGACAGCGGGAGGTTCACCCCTCCACTTT
TRBV18	.	.	TRBJ1-5	CASSPGGPNQPQHF	TGTGCCAGCTCACCTGGGGGACCCAATCAGCCCCAGCATTTT
TRBV7-2	.	.	TRBJ2-3	CASSLGHGPDTQYF	TGTGCCAGCAGCTTAGGTCACGGGCCAGATACGCAGTATTTT
TRBV11-2	.	.	TRBJ2-3	CASSYTYPTQYF	TGTGCCAGCAGCTATACCTATCCCACGCAGTATTTT
TRBV19	.	.	TRBJ1-4	CASSTLDEKLFF	TGTGCCAGTAGTACCCTGGATGAAAAACTGTTTTTT
TRBV2	.	.	TRBJ2-7	CASRGEYEQYF	TGTGCCAGCAGAGGGGAATACGAGCAGTACTTC
TRBV19	.	.	TRBJ1-6	CASSMDTANSPLHF	TGTGCCAGTAGTATGGACACGGCCAATTCACCCCTCCACTTT
TRBV5-6	.	.	TRBJ1-6	CASSFRVSLPSPLHF	TGTGCCAGCAGCTTTAGGGTTTCTCTACCTTCACCCCTCCACTTT
TRBV15	.	.	TRBJ2-1	CATSRDGDEQFF	TGTGCCACCAGCAGAGATGGGGATGAGCAGTTCTTC
TRBV19	once	TRBD1	TRBJ1-6	CASSDTGTGNSPLHF	TGTGCCAGTAGTGATACCGGGACAGGGAATTCACCCCTCCACTTT
TRBV6-1	.	.	TRBJ2-6	CASSERSYSGANVLTF	TGTGCCAGCAGTGAACGGAGTTACTCTGGGGCCAACGTCCTGACTTTC
TRBV5-5	many	.	TRBJ1-6	CASTQEGGARSPLHF	TGTGCCAGCACCCAAGAGGGGGGCGCAAGGTCACCCCTCCACTTT
TRBV6-5	.	TRBD1	TRBJ1-2	CASSYGRQGARGYTF	TGTGCCAGCAGTTACGGTCGGCAGGGGGCTAGAGGCTACACCTTC
TRBV5-4	.	.	TRBJ2-7	CASSLGQLYEQYF	TGTGCCAGCAGCTTGGGACAGCTCTACGAGCAGTACTTC
TRBV19	few	.	TRBJ2-7	CASSTDRFSEQYF	TGTGCCAGTAGTACCGACAGGTTCTCCGAGCAGTACTTC
TRBV19	.	.	TRBJ2-2	CASRQSNTGELFF	TGTGCCAGTAGACAGTCGAACACCGGGGAGCTGTTTTTT
TRBV10-3	.	.	TRBJ1-4	CAISENRREKLFF	TGTGCCATCAGTGAAAACAGGAGGGAAAAACTGTTTTTT
TRBV5-6	.	TRBD2	TRBJ2-1	CASSVLLAIDLNNEQFF	TGTGCCAGCAGCGTATTACTAGCGATAGACTTAAACAATGAGCAGTTCTTC
TRBV5-6	.	.	TRBJ2-4	CASSFKGSNIQYF	TGTGCCAGCAGCTTTAAGGGTTCAAACATTCAGTACTTC
TRBV18	.	.	TRBJ2-7	CASSPKQRDAYEQYF	TGTGCCAGCTCCCCAAAGCAACGGGACGCTTACGAGCAGTACTTC
TRBV30	.	TRBD2	TRBJ2-1	CAWSAGLAGLNEQFF	TGTGCCTGGAGTGCAGGACTAGCGGGGCTCAATGAGCAGTTCTTC
TRBV5-1	.	.	TRBJ2-3	CASSLAGPGDTQYF	TGCGCCAGCAGCTTGGCGGGGCCTGGAGATACGCAGTATTTT
TRBV11-2	.	TRBD1	TRBJ2-1	CASSEGTGHLNEQFF	TGTGCCAGCAGCGAAGGGACAGGGCATTTAAATGAGCAGTTCTTC
TRBV20-1	.	.	TRBJ2-5	CSARGQETQYF	TGCAGTGCTAGAGGGCAAGAGACCCAGTACTTC
TRBV18	.	.	TRBJ2-7	CASSPQGGNFYYEQYF	TGTGCCAGCTCACCACAAGGGGGGAATTTCTATTACGAGCAGTACTTC
TRBV5-4	.	TRBD1	TRBJ1-5	CASSSGGWSDQPQHF	TGTGCCAGCAGCTCAGGGGGATGGTCCGATCAGCCCCAGCATTTT
TRBV6-5	.	.	TRBJ2-2	CASSSPERAGELFF	TGTGCCAGCAGTTCCCCCGAAAGGGCGGGGGAGCTGTTTTTT
TRBV28	.	TRBD1	TRBJ1-2	CASSGTAPTPGIDYYGYTF	TGTGCCAGCAGTGGGACAGCCCCGACACCGGGGATCGATTACTATGGCTACACCTTC